The source of this T cell receptor (beta chain) is a study of technical replicates of blood from a few donors. The CDR3 has 20 amino acids. Profiling relied on immunoSEQ multiplex PCR, and the TCRdb table lists in-frame clones only, not all of them. This repertoire shows 40,000 to 55,000 clones, 95% to 96% found once; its top ten account for about 0.41%. The chain employs TRBV21-1 and TRBJ1-1; the table assigns TRBD1, which was not confirmed against the DNA. TRBV21-1 is marked as a pseudogene. The sequencing input was T cells isolated from PBMCs. The source is a human donor in good health. CDR3 region: CASSQKINGGQGAYATEAFF. The CDR3 coding sequence is TGTGCCAGCAGCCAGAAAATCAATGGGGGACAGGGGGCTTACGCCACTGAAGCTTTCTTT.